This T cell receptor (beta chain) comes out of a study of cytomegalovirus exposure and HLA in healthy donors. Study results and caveats: Across HLA loci, a later analysis found differing TCR association rates, with DRB1 most and HLA-C fewest. With later analysis, a missense DCLRE1C variant became linked to TCR beta V- and J-gene trimming. CMV serostatus was the sole immune exposure data available.

V lost 2 bases to trimming and J lost 0 bases, with 12 bases between them. CDR1 is ENHRY and CDR2 is SYGVKD in the germline V gene. The CDR3 spans 16 residues. About this clone itself: The antigen is unknown.

A multiplex PCR was run with 60 Vbeta primers and 13 Jbeta primers. Using immunoSEQ multiplex PCR, the repertoire was profiled, and TCRdb retains in-frame clones only, with some absent. The data show 200,000 to 300,000 clones, more than 75% seen once. The material sequenced was PBMCs. The chain links TRBV10-3 to TRBJ2-3, with D perhaps TRBD2 (6 bases). The TCR was taken from a woman aged 40 to 49 in good health and CMV-seropositive. The DNA for the CDR3 is TGTGCCATCAGTGAGCCGCGGGATCCGAGCACAGATACGCAGTATTTT. Translating it yields CAISEPRDPSTDTQYF.